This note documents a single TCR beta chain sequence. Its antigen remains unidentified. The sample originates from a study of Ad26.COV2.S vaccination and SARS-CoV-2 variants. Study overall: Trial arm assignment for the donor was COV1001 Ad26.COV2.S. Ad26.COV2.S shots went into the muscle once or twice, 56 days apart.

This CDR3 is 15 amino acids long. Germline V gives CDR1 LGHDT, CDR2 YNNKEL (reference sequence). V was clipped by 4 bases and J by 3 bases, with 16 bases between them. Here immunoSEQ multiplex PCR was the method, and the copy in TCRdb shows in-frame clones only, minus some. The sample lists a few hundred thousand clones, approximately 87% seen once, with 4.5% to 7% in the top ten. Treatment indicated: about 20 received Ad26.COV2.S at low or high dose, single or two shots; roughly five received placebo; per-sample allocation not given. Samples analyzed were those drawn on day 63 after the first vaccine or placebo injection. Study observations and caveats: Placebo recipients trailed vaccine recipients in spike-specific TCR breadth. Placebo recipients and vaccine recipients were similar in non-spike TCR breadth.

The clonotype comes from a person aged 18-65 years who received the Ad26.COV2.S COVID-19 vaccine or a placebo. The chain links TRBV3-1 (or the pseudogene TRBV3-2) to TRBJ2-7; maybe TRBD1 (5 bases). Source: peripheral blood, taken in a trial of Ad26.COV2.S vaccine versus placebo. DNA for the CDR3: TGTGCCAGCAGCCTCTCCTCAGGGTTCTACTACGAGCAGTACTTC. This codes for CASSLSSGFYYEQYF.